This T cell receptor beta chain was obtained from a study of blood T cell repertoires in COVID-19. About the study: Samples of COVID-19 (acute and convalescent) were obtained from the United States, Italy and Spain. In each case, the material was cDNA or gDNA derived from T cells, B-cell-depleted T cells, or PBMCs.

V was shortened by 0 bases and J by 6 bases, with 9 bases between the two germline ends. The CDR3 spans 14 residues. CDR1 is SGHTA, CDR2 FQGTGA, per germline. Source study methods: Amplification from reference gene primers served as the basis for estimated nucleated cell counts. Repertoires were generated with immunoSEQ multiplex PCR, while TCRdb's copy carries only in-frame clones and drops some. From that table come the V and J calls and clone size; the DNA was used to work out D and trimming. The sample records around 200,000 clones, under 90% being singletons. Specimen: peripheral blood. The clonotype comes from a man aged 50 to 59 with acute or convalescent COVID-19. The J gene is TRBJ1-3, the V gene TRBV7-3; no clear D gene. CDR3 DNA: TGTGCCAGCAGCTTAACGGCTGGAGCAAACACCATATATTTT. This encodes CASSLTAGANTIYF.